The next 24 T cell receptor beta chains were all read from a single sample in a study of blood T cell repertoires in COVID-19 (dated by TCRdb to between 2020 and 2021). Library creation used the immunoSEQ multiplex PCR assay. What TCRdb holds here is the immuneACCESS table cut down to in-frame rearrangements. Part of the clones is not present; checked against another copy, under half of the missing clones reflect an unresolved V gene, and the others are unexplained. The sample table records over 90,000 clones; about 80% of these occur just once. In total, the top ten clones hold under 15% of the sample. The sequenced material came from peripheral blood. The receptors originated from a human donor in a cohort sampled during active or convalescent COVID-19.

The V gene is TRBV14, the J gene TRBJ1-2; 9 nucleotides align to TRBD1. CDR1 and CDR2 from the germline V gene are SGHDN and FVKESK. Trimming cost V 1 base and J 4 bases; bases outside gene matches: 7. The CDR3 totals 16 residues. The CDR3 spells CASSQGTGVFGYGYTF. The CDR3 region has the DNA TGTGCCAGCAGCCAAGGGACAGGGGTTTTCGGCTATGGCTACACCTTC.

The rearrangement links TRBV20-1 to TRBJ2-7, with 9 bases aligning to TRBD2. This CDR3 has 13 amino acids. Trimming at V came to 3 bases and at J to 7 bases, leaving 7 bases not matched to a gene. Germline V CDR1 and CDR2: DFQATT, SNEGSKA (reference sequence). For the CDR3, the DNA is TGCAGTGCTAGTCTTAGCGGGGGTGGAGAGCAGTACTTC. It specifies CSASLSGGGEQYF.

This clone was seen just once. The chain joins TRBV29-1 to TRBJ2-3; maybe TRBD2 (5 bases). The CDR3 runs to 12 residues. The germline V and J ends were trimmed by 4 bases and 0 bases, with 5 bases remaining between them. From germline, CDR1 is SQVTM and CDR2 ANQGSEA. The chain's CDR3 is CSVGTSTDTQYF. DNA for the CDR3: TGCAGCGTTGGGACTAGCACAGATACGCAGTATTTT.

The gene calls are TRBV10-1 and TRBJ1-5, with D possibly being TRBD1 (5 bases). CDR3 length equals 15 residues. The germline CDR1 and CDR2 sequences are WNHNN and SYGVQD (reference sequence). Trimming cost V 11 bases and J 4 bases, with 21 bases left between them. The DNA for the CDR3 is TGCGCCGTTCGGGACTCCCTAGGTTCGAATCAGCCCCAGCATTTT. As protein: CAVRDSLGSNQPQHF.

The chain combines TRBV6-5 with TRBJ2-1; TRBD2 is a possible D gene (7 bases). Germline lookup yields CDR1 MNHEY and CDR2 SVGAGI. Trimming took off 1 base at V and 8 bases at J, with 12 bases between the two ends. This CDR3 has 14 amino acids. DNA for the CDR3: TGTGCCAGCAGTTACTACAGGGAGGGGGATGAGCAGTTCTTC. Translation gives CASSYYREGDEQFF.

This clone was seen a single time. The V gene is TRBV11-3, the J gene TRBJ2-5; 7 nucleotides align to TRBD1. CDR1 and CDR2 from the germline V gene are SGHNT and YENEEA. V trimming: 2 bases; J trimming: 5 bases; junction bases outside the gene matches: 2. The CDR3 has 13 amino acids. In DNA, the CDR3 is TGTGCCAGCAGCTTAACAGGGGTGGAGACCCAGTACTTC. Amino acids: CASSLTGVETQYF.

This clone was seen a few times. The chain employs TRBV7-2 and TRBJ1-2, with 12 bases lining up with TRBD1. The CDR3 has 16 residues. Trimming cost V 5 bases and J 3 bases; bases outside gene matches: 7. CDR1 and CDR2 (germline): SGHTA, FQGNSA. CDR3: CASSGRDRGLHYGYTF. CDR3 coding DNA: TGTGCCAGCAGCGGACGGGACAGGGGGCTCCACTATGGCTACACCTTC.

The CDR3 spells CASSSGTGAWDTEAFF. CDR3 DNA sequence: TGTGCCAGCAGCTCCGGGACAGGGGCTTGGGACACTGAAGCTTTCTTT. The chain is built from TRBV4-2 and TRBJ1-1; 10 nucleotides match TRBD1. Germline CDR1 LGHNA, CDR2 YNFKEQ. The CDR3 runs to 16 residues. Trimming cost V 5 bases and J 3 bases; bases outside gene matches: 9.

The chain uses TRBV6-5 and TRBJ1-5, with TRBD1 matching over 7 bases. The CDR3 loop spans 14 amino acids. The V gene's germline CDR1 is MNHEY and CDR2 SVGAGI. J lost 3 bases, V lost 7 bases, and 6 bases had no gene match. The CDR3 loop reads CASNKQGINQPQHF. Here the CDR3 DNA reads TGTGCCAGCAATAAACAGGGGATCAATCAGCCCCAGCATTTT.

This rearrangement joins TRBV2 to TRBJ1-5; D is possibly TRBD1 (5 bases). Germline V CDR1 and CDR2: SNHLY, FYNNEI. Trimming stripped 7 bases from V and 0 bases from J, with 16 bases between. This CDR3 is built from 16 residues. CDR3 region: CASTDSGLPSNQPQHF. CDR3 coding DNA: TGTGCCAGCACCGACAGTGGACTACCTAGCAATCAGCCCCAGCATTTT.

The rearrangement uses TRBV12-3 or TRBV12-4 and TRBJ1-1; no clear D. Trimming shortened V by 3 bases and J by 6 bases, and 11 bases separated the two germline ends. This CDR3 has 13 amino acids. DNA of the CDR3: TGTGCCAGCAGTTTGAATAGTGTCCCTGAAGCTTTCTTT. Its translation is CASSLNSVPEAFF.

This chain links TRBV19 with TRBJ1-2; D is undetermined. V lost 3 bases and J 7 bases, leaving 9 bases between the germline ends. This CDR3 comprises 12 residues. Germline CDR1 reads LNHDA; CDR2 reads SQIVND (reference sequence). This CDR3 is CASSIRETGYTF. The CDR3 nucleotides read TGTGCCAGTAGTATTAGGGAGACTGGCTACACCTTC.

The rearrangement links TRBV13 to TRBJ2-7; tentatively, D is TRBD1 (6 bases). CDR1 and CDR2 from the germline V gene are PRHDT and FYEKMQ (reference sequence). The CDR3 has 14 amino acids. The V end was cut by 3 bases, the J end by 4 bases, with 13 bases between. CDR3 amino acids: CASSLGDRTYEQYF. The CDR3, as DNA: TGTGCCAGCAGCTTGGGAGACAGGACGTACGAGCAGTACTTC. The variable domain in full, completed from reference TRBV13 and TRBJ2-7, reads AAGVIQSPRHLIKEKRETATLKCYPIPRHDTVYWYQQGPGQDPQFLISFYEKMQSDKGSIPDRFSAQQFSDYHSELNMSSLELGDSALYFCASSLGDRTYEQYFGPGTRLTVT.

CDR3 sequence (DNA): TGTGCCAGCAGCTTAGCGGAGACAGGGGATGTCGGCTACACCTTC. Encoded protein: CASSLAETGDVGYTF. The rearrangement uses TRBV7-6 and TRBJ1-2, with TRBD1 matching 8 bases. The V and J ends lost 0 bases and 8 bases, in that order; junction bases with no gene match: 8. This CDR3 has 15 residues. Germline V gene sequence: CDR1 SGHVS, CDR2 FNYEAQ.

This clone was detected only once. The CDR3 region has the DNA TGTGCCAGCAGCCCCTTTCAGATAGCCAAAAACATTCAGTACTTC. Translated: CASSPFQIAKNIQYF. The chain couples TRBV7-9 to TRBJ2-4, with D uncertain. V lost 5 bases to trimming and J lost 0 bases, with 11 bases between them. Germline assignment: CDR1 SEHNR and CDR2 FQNEAQ (reference sequence). CDR3 length equals 15 residues.

CDR3 loop: CASSLGRRGPRTDTQYF. CDR3 DNA: TGTGCCAGCAGCTTAGGAAGGCGGGGGCCCCGCACAGATACGCAGTATTTT. The rearrangement joins TRBV7-3 to TRBJ2-3; D perhaps matches TRBD2 (7 bases). Trimming pared 2 bases from V and 1 base from J, leaving 16 bases between. The germline V gene encodes CDR1 SGHTA and CDR2 FQGTGA. There are 17 residues in the CDR3.

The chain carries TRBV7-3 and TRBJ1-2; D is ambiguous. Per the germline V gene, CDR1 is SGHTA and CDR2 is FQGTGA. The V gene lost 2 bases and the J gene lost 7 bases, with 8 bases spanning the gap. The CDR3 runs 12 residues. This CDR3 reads CASSLERVGYTF. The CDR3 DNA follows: TGTGCCAGCAGCTTAGAACGGGTTGGCTACACCTTC.

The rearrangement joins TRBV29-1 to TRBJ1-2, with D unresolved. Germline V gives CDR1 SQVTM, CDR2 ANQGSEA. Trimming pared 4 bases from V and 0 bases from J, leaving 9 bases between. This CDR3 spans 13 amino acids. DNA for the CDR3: TGCAGCGTTGTTCAGGCAACTAACTATGGCTACACCTTC. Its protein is CSVVQATNYGYTF.

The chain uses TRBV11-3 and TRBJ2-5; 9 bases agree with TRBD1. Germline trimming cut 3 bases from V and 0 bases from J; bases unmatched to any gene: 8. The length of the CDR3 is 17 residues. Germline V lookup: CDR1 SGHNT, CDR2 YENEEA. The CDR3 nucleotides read TGTGCCAGCAGCTTTCAAGGACAGGGGAAGTACCAAGAGACCCAGTACTTC. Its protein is CASSFQGQGKYQETQYF.

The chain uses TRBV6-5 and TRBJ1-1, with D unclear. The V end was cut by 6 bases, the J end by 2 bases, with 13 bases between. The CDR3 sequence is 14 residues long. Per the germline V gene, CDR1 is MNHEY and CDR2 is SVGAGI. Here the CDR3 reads CASRAGNFNTEAFF. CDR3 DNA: TGTGCCAGCAGGGCCGGGAATTTTAACACTGAAGCTTTCTTT.

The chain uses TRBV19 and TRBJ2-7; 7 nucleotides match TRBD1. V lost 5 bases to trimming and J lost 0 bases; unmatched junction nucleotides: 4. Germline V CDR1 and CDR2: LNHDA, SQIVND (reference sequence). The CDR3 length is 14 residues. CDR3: CASSPRDSSYEQYF. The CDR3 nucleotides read TGTGCCAGTAGTCCCCGGGACAGCTCCTACGAGCAGTACTTC.

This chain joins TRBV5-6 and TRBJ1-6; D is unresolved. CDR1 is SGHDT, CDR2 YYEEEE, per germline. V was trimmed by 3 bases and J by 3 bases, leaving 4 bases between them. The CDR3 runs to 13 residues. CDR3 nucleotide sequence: TGTGCCAGCAGCTACAGCTATAATTCACCCCTCCACTTT. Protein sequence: CASSYSYNSPLHF.

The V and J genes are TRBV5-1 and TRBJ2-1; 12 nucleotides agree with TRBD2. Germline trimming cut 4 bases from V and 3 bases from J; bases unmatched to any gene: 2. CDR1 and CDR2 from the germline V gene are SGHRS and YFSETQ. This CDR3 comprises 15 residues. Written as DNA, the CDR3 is TGCGCCAGCAGCGGACTAGCGGGGATCTACAATGAGCAGTTCTTC. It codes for CASSGLAGIYNEQFF.

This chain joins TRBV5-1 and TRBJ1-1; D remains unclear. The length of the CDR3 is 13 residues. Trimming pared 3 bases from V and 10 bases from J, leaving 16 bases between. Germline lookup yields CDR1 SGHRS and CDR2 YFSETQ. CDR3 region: CASSSDPREGAFF. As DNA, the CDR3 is TGCGCCAGCAGCTCGGACCCTCGGGAAGGAGCTTTCTTT.